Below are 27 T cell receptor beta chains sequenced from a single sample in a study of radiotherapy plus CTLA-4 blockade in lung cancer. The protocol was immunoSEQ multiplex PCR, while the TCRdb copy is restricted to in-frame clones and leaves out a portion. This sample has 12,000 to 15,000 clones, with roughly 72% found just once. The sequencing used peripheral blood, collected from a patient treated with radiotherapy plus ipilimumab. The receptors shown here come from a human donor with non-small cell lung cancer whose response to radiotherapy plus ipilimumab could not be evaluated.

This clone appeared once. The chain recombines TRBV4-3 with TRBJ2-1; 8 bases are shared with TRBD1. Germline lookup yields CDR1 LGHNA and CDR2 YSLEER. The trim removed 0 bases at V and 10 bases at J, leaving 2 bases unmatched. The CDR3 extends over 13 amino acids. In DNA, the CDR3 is TGCGCCAGCAGCCAAGACCGGGACAGGGAGCAGTTCTTC. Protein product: CASSQDRDREQFF.

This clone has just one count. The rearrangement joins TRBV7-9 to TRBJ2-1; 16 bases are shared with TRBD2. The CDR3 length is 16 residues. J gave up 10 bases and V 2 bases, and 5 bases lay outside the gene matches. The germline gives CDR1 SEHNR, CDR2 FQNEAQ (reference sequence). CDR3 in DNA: TGTGCCAGCAGCTTACCGGGACTAGCGGGGGGGTGGGAGCAGTTCTTC. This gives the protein CASSLPGLAGGWEQFF.

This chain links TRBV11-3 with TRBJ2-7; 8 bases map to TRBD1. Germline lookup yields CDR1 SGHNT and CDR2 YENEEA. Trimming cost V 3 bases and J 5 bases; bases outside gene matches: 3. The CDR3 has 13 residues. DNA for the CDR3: TGTGCCAGCAGCTTCCAGGGGGCCCACGAGCAGTACTTC. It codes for CASSFQGAHEQYF. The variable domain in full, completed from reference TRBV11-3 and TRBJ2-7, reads EAGVVQSPRYKIIEKKQPVAFWCNPISGHNTLYWYLQNLGQGPELLIRYENEEAVDDSQLPKDRFSAERLKGVDSTLKIQPAELGDSAVYLCASSFQGAHEQYFGPGTRLTVT.

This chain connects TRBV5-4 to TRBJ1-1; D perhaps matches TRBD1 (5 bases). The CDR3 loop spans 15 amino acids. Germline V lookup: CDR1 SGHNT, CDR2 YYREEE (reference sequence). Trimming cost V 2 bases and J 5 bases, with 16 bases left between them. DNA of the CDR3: TGTGCCAGCAGCTTACTTGCTGGGGGAGGGACTGAAGCTTTCTTT. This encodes CASSLLAGGGTEAFF.

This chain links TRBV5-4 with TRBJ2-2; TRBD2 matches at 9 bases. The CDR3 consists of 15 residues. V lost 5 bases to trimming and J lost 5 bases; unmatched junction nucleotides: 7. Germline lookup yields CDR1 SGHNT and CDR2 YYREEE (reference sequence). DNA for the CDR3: TGTGCCAGCAGTCGGGGCGGGGGGGTTACCGGGGAGCTGTTTTTT. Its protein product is CASSRGGGVTGELFF.

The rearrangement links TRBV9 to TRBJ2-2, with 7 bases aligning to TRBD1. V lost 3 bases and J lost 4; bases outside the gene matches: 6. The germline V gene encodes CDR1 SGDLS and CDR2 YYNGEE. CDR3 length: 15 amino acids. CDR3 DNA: TGTGCCAGCAGCGCAACAGGGGTGGTCACCGGGGAGCTGTTTTTT. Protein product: CASSATGVVTGELFF. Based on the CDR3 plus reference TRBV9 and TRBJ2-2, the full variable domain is DSGVTQTPKHLITATGQRVTLRCSPRSGDLSVYWYQQSLDQGLQFLIQYYNGEERAKGNILERFSAQQFPDLHSELNLSSLELGDSALYFCASSATGVVTGELFFGEGSRLTVL.

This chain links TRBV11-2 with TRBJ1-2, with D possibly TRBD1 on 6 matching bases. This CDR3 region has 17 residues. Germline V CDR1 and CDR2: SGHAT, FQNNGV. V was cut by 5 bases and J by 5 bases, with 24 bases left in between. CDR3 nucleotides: TGTGCCAGCAGCCCGGGGGGCCTAGACAGGCGAGGTTATGGCTACACCTTC. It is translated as CASSPGGLDRRGYGYTF. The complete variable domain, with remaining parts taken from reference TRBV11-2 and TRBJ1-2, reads EAGVAQSPRYKIIEKRQSVAFWCNPISGHATLYWYQQILGQGPKLLIQFQNNGVVDDSQLPKDRFSAERLKGVDSTLKIQPAKLEDSAVYLCASSPGGLDRRGYGYTFGSGTRLTVV.

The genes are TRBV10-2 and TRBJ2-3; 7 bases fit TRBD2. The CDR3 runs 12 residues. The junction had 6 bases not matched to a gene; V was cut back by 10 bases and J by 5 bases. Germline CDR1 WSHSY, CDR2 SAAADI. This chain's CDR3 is CATTPGGDTQYF. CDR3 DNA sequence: TGCGCCACCACTCCGGGGGGAGATACGCAGTATTTT.

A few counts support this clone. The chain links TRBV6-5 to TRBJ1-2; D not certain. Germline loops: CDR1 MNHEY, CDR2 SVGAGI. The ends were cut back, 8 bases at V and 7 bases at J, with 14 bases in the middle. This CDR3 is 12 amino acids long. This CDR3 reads CASFPGMSGYTF. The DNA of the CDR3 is TGTGCCAGCTTTCCGGGGATGAGTGGCTACACCTTC.

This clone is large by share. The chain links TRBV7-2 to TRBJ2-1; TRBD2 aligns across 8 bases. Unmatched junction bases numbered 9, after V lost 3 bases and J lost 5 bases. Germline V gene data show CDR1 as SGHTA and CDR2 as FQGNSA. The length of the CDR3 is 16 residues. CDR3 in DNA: TGTGCCAGCAGCTTCCCTTACGGGGGGGCTGACAATGAGCAGTTCTTC. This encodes CASSFPYGGADNEQFF. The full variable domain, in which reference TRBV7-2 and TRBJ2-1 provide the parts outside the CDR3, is GAGVSQSPSNKVTEKGKDVELRCDPISGHTALYWYRQSLGQGLEFLIYFQGNSAPDKSGLPSDRFSAERTGGSVSTLTIQRTQQEDSAVYLCASSFPYGGADNEQFFGPGTRLTVL.

DNA for the CDR3: TGTGCCAGCAGCCTCGGGGGGACGGGTGAAGCTTTCTTT. Translation gives CASSLGGTGEAFF. The chain carries TRBV5-4 and TRBJ1-1, with D possibly being TRBD1 (5 bases). Trimming removed 4 bases at V and 7 bases at J, with 14 bases between. This CDR3 is 13 amino acids long. Germline V gene data show CDR1 as SGHNT and CDR2 as YYREEE (reference sequence). Full variable domain (remainder filled in from reference TRBV5-4 and TRBJ1-1): ETGVTQSPTHLIKTRGQQVTLRCSSQSGHNTVSWYQQALGQGPQFIFQYYREEENGRGNFPPRFSGLQFPNYSSELNVNALELDDSALYLCASSLGGTGEAFFGQGTRLTVV.

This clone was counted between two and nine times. The chain's CDR3 is CASSLRQGGEQFF. Here the CDR3 DNA reads TGTGCCAGCAGCCTTCGACAGGGAGGTGAGCAGTTCTTC. This sequence joins TRBV7-2 and TRBJ2-1, with a tentative D call TRBD1 (7 bases). This CDR3 contains 13 residues. Trimming removed 5 bases from V and 9 bases from J, with 14 bases in between. The germline gives CDR1 SGHTA, CDR2 FQGNSA. Using reference TRBV7-2 and TRBJ2-1 for the parts outside the CDR3, the full variable domain is GAGVSQSPSNKVTEKGKDVELRCDPISGHTALYWYRQSLGQGLEFLIYFQGNSAPDKSGLPSDRFSAERTGGSVSTLTIQRTQQEDSAVYLCASSLRQGGEQFFGPGTRLTVL.

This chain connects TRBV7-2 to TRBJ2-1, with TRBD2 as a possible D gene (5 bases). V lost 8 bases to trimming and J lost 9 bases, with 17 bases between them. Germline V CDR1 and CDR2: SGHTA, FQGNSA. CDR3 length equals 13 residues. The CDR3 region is CASGAVGLGEQFF. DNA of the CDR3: TGTGCCAGCGGAGCTGTCGGACTTGGTGAGCAGTTCTTC.

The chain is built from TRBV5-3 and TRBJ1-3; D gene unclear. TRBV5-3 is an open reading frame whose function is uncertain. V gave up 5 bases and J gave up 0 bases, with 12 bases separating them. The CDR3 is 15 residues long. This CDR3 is CARRPTSSSGNTIYF. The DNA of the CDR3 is TGTGCCAGAAGACCGACTAGCAGCTCTGGAAACACCATATATTTT.

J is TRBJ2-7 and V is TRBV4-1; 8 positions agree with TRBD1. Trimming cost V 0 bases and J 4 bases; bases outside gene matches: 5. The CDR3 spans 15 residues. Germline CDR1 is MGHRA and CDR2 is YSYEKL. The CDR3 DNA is TGCGCCAGCAGCCAAGAACCAGGGGGCATTTACGAGCAGTACTTC. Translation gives CASSQEPGGIYEQYF.

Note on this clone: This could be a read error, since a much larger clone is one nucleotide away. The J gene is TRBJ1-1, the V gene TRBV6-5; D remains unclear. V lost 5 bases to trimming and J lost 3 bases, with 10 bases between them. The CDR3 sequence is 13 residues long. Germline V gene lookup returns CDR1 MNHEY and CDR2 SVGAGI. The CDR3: CASSAWEDTEAFF. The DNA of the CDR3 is TGTGCCAGCAGTGCGTGGGAGGACACTGAAGCTTTCTTT.

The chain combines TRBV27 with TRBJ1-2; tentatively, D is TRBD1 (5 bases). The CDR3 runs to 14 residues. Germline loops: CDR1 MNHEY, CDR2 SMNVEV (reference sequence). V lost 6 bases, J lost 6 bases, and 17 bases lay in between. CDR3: CASSNLTPGHGYTF. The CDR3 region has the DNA TGTGCCAGCAGCAATCTGACCCCAGGGCATGGCTACACCTTC.

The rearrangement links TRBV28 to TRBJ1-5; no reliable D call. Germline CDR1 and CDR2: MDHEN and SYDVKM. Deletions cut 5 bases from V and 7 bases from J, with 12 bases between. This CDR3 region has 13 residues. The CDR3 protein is CASSGGLRQPQHF. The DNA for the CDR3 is TGTGCCAGCAGTGGAGGGTTGCGGCAGCCCCAGCATTTT. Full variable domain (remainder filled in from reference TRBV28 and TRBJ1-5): DVKVTQSSRYLVKRTGEKVFLECVQDMDHENMFWYRQDPGLGLRLIYFSYDVKMKEKGDIPEGYSVSREKKERFSLILESASTNQTSMYLCASSGGLRQPQHFGDGTRLSIL.

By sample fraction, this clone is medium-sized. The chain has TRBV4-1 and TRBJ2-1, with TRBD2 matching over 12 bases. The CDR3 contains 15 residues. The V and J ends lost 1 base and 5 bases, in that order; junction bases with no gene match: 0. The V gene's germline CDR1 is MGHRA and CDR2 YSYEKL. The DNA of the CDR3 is TGCGCCAGCAGCCAAGGACTAGCGGGGGACAATGAGCAGTTCTTC. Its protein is CASSQGLAGDNEQFF.

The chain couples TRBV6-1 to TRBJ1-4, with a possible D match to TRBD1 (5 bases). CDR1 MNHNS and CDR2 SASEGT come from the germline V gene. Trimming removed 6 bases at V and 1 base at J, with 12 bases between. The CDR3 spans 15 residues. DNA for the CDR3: TGTGCCAGCAGATACAGGAGCCAAACTAATGAAAAACTGTTTTTT. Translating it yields CASRYRSQTNEKLFF.

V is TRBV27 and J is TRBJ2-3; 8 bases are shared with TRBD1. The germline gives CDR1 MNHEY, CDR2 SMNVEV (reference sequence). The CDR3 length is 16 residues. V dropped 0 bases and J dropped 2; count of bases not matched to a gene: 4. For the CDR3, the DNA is TGTGCCAGCAGTTTATCCACAGGGGGGAACACAGATACGCAGTATTTT. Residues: CASSLSTGGNTDTQYF.

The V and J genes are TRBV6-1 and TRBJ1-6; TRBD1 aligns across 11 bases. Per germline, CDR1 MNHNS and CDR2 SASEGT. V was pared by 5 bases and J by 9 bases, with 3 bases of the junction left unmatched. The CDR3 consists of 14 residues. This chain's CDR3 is CASSSDRGLSPLHF. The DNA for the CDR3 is TGTGCCAGCAGTTCGGACAGGGGGCTTTCACCCCTCCACTTT.

The CDR3 DNA sequence: TGTGCCAGCAGCTTTTCGGACAGGGAGAACACCGGGGAGCTGTTTTTT. It is translated as CASSFSDRENTGELFF. The chain has TRBV5-6 and TRBJ2-2; TRBD1 aligns across 8 bases. This CDR3 comprises 16 residues. Trimming took 2 bases from V and 1 from J; bases not matched to a gene: 4. The germline V gene has CDR1 SGHDT and CDR2 YYEEEE.

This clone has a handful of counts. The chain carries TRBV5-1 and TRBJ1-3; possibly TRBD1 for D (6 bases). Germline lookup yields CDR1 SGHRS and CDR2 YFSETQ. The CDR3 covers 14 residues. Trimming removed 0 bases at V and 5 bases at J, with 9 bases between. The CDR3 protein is CASSLEGERNTIYF. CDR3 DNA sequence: TGCGCCAGCAGCTTGGAGGGGGAAAGAAACACCATATATTTT.

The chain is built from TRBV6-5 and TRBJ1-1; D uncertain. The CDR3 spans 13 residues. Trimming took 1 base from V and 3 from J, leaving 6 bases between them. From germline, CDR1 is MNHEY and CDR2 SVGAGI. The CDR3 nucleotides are TGTGCCAGCAGTTACTTACAGCACACTGAAGCTTTCTTT. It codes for CASSYLQHTEAFF.

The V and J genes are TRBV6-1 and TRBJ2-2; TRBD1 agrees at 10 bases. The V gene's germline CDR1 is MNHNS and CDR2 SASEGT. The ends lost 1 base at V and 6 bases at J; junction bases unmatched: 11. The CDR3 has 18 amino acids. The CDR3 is CASSEGDRGGLSAGELFF. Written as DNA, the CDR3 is TGTGCCAGCAGTGAAGGGGACAGGGGAGGGTTATCTGCCGGGGAGCTGTTTTTT.

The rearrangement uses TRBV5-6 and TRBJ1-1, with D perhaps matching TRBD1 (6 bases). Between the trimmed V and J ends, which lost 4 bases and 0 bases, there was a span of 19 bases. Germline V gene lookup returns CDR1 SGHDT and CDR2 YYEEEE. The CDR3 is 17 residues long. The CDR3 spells CASSTRQDLDMNTEAFF. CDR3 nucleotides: TGTGCCAGCAGCACTCGACAGGATTTGGATATGAACACTGAAGCTTTCTTT.